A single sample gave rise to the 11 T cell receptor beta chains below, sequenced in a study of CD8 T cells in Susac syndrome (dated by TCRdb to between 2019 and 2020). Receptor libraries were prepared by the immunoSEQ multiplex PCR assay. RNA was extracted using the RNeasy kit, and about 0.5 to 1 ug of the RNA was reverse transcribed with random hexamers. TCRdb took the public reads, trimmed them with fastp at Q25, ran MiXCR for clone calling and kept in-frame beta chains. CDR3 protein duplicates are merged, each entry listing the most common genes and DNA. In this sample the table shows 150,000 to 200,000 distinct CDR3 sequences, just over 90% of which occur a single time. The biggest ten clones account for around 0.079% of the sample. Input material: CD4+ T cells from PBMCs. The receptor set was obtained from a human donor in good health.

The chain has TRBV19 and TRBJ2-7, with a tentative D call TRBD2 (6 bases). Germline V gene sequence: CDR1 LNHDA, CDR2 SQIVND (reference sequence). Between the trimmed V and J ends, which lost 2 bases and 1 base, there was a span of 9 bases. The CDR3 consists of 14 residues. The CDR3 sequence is CASSISGASYEQYF. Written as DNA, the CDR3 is TGTGCCAGTAGTATATCGGGAGCGTCCTACGAGCAGTACTTC.

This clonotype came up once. The CDR3 DNA reads TGTGCCAGCAGCTTAGGCGGTTGGGGGGCCAGTTACGAGCAGTACTTC. Translating gives CASSLGGWGASYEQYF. This chain links TRBV7-2 with TRBJ2-7, with D perhaps matching TRBD1 or TRBD2 (6 bases each). The V and J ends lost 1 base and 4 bases respectively, with 17 bases between them. Germline CDR1 and CDR2: SGHTA and FQGNSA. This CDR3 has 16 residues. The variable domain in full, with the rest retrieved from reference TRBV7-2 and TRBJ2-7, is GAGVSQSPSNKVTEKGKDVELRCDPISGHTALYWYRQSLGQGLEFLIYFQGNSAPDKSGLPSDRFSAERTGGSVSTLTIQRTQQEDSAVYLCASSLGGWGASYEQYFGPGTRLTVT.

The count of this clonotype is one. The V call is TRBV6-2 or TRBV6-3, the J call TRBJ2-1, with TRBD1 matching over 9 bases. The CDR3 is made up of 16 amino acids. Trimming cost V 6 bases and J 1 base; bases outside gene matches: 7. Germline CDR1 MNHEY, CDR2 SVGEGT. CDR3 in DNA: TGTGCCAGCAGAAACGGCGGGACAGGGTCCTACAATGAGCAGTTCTTC. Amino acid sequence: CASRNGGTGSYNEQFF.

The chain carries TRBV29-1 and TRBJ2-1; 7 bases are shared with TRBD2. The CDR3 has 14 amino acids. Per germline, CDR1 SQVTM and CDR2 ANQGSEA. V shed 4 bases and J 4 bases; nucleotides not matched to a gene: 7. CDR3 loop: CSVGERDGYNEQFF. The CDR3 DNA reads TGCAGCGTTGGAGAGCGGGACGGATACAATGAGCAGTTCTTC.

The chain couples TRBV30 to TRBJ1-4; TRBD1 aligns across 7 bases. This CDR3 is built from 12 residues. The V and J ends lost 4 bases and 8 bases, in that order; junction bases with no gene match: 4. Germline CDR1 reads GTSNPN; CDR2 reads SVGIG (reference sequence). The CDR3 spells CAWMAGGEKLFF. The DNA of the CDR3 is TGTGCCTGGATGGCAGGGGGAGAAAAACTGTTTTTT.

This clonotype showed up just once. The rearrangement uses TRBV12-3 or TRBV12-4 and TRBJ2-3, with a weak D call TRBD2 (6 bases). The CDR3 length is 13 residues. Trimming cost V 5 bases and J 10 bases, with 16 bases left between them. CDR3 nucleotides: TGTGCCAGCAGTGGATTAGCGGAAGGGGCGCAGTATTTT. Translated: CASSGLAEGAQYF.

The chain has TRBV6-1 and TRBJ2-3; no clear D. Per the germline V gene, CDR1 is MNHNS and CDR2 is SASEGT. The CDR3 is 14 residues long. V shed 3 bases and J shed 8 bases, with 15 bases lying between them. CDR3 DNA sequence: TGTGCCAGCAGTGATAGTGGGCCCCGCCGTACGCAGTATTTT. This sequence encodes CASSDSGPRRTQYF.

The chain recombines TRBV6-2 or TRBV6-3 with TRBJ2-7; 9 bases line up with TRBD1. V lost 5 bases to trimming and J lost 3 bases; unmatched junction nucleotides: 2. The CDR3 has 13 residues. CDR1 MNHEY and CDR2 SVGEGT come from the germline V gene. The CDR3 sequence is CASSRDRDYEQYF. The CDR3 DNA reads TGTGCCAGCAGTCGGGACAGGGACTACGAGCAGTACTTC.

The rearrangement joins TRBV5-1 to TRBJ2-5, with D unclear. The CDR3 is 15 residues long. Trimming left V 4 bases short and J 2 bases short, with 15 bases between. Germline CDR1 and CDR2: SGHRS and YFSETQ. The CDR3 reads CASSPGRPAQETQYF. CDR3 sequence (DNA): TGCGCCAGCAGCCCAGGACGGCCAGCACAAGAGACCCAGTACTTC. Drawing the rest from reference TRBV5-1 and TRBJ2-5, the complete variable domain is KAGVTQTPRYLIKTRGQQVTLSCSPISGHRSVSWYQQTPGQGLQFLFEYFSETQRNKGNFPGRFSGRQFSNSRSEMNVSTLELGDSALYLCASSPGRPAQETQYFGPGTRLLVL.

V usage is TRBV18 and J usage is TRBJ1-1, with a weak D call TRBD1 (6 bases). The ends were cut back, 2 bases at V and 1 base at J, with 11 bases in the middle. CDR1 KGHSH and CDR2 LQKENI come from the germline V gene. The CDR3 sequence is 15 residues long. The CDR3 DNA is TGTGCCAGCTCACCAAGTACAGGGCGGAACACTGAAGCTTTCTTT. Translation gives CASSPSTGRNTEAFF.

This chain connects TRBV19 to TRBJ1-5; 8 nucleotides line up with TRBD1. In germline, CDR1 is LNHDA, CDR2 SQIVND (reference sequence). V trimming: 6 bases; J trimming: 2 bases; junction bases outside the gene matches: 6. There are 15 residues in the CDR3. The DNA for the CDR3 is TGTGCCAGTAGGGACCAGGGGGCAGGCAATCAGCCCCAGCATTTT. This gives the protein CASRDQGAGNQPQHF.